This T cell receptor (beta chain) was found in a study of T cell repertoires in cytomegalovirus infection. The CDR3 extends over 12 amino acids. Trimming took 9 bases from V and 10 from J, leaving 15 bases between them. Germline V gene data show CDR1 as LNHDA and CDR2 as SQIVND (reference sequence). This clonotype was seen repeatedly, ten times or more. Its matching antigen is unknown. TCRdb ran MiXCR on the reads and lists one entry per CDR3 protein. Seen here are about 89,000 distinct CDR3 sequences, less than 30% observed once, and the top ten hold over 60%. The chain employs TRBV19 and TRBJ1-4; no clear D. Source: CD8+ T cells from cultured PBMCs, taken from culture after CMV antigen stimulation. This receptor was obtained from a human donor in good health (CMV status not recorded). Some clones in this sample may be carry-over from other donors' samples. The CDR3 sequence is CASTSREGKLFF. The CDR3 DNA follows: TGTGCCAGCACGTCCCGTGAGGGAAAACTGTTTTTT.